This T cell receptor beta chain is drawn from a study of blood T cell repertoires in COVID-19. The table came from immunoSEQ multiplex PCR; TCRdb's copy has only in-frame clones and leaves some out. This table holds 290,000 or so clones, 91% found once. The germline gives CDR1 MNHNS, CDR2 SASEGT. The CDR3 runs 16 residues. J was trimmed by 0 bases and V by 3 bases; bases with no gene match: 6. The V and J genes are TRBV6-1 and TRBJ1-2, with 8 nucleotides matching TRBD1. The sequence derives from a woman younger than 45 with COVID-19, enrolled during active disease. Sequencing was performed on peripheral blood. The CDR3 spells CASSDRWTGSNYGYTF. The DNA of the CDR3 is TGTGCCAGCAGTGATCGTTGGACAGGGTCTAACTATGGCTACACCTTC.